This T cell receptor (beta chain) was obtained from a study of blood T cell repertoires in COVID-19. Study overall: Researchers got acute and convalescent COVID-19 samples from the United States, Italy and Spain. In each case, the material was cDNA or gDNA derived from T cells, B-cell-depleted T cells, or PBMCs.

Original handling: Nucleated cell counts were estimated from reference gene primer amplification. Clones were read by immunoSEQ multiplex PCR, and TCRdb kept only the in-frame ones, dropping some. The DNA gave D and trimming, while V, J and clone size come from that table. The table has some 230,000 clones, 84% seen once. Trimming left V 0 bases short and J 7 bases short, with 18 bases between. The CDR3 has 16 amino acids. Germline CDR1 ENHRY, CDR2 SYGVKD. Sequences were obtained from peripheral blood. This sequence was found in a woman aged 60-75 years who had recovered from COVID-19. The chain links TRBV10-3 to TRBJ1-2; D is possibly TRBD1 (5 bases). The CDR3 here is CAISESTASAAPGYTF. As DNA, the CDR3 is TGTGCCATCAGTGAGTCGACAGCTTCCGCCGCCCCTGGCTACACCTTC.